The next 10 T cell receptor beta chains were all read from a single sample in a study of T cells after posttransplantation cyclophosphamide. Cyclophosphamide on days +3 and +4 followed busulfan-fludarabine conditioning and a marrow graft. The table came from immunoSEQ multiplex PCR; TCRdb's copy has only in-frame clones and leaves some out. This table holds about 12,000 clones with no singletons; the top ten claim more than 25%. The sequencing used PBMCs, collected after allogeneic stem cell transplant with posttransplant cyclophosphamide. These receptors were collected from a female patient aged 40 to 50 who received an allogeneic stem cell transplant from an unrelated donor, was CMV-positive, and had acute GVHD only. Some T cells may have originated in the graft donor.

This clone was seen ten or more times. In nucleotides, the CDR3 is TGTGCCAGCAGCTTTTGGCTAGCGGGAGGATTAGATACGCAGTATTTT. Encoded protein: CASSFWLAGGLDTQYF. The chain joins TRBV7-2 to TRBJ2-3, with 11 positions matching TRBD2. Trimming removed 3 bases from V and 5 bases from J; junction bases left unmatched: 7. This CDR3 spans 16 amino acids. Germline-derived CDR1 and CDR2 are SGHTA and FQGNSA.

This clone was found many times. This chain links TRBV28 with TRBJ1-2; D not resolved. The CDR3 covers 13 residues. The V end lost 3 bases, the J end lost 1 base, and 6 bases lay between the germline ends. The germline gives CDR1 MDHEN, CDR2 SYDVKM. CDR3 protein: CASSFGSNYGYTF. In nucleotides, the CDR3 is TGTGCCAGCAGTTTTGGCAGTAACTATGGCTACACCTTC.

The table lists this clone with a few counts. The chain links TRBV7-2 to TRBJ2-2; D is unclear. This CDR3 contains 12 residues. Looked up from germline, CDR1 is SGHTA and CDR2 is FQGNSA. V dropped 5 bases and J dropped 7 bases, with 8 bases sitting between them. The CDR3 DNA follows: TGTGCCAGCAGCCTTTTAAACGGGGAGCTGTTTTTT. Translating it yields CASSLLNGELFF.

This clone appeared many times. This chain joins TRBV19 and TRBJ1-2; D is unresolved. From germline, CDR1 is LNHDA and CDR2 SQIVND (reference sequence). This CDR3 is 13 amino acids long. V was pared by 3 bases and J by 2 bases, with 7 bases between. CDR3 DNA sequence: TGTGCCAGTAGTATTACAGAAAACTATGGCTACACCTTC. Its translation: CASSITENYGYTF.

The chain employs TRBV4-2 and TRBJ2-2; 8 bases are a match to TRBD2. The CDR3 spans 18 residues. V was pared by 1 base and J by 4 bases, with 11 bases of the junction left unmatched. Germline V gene lookup returns CDR1 LGHNA and CDR2 YNFKEQ. In DNA form, the CDR3 reads TGTGCCAGCAGCCAAGGGCCTTCGGGGGGGTCGGGCACCGGGGAGCTGTTTTTT. The encoded protein is CASSQGPSGGSGTGELFF.

The chain carries TRBV9 and TRBJ1-2; 8 positions agree with TRBD1. The ends lost 0 bases at V and 8 bases at J; junction bases unmatched: 15. Per the germline V gene, CDR1 is SGDLS and CDR2 is YYNGEE. This CDR3 comprises 17 residues. In DNA, the CDR3 is TGTGCCAGCAGCGTAGCGGGTATCGGACAGGGAACGGGGGGCTACACCTTC. Amino acid sequence: CASSVAGIGQGTGGYTF.

Remarks on this clone: This sample also contains other DNA sequences that code for the same CDR3. This rearrangement joins TRBV7-9 to TRBJ2-5; a possible D gene is TRBD2 (7 bases). The CDR3 totals 18 residues. Germline loops: CDR1 SEHNR, CDR2 FQNEAQ (reference sequence). V lost 0 bases and J 2 bases, leaving 19 bases between the germline ends. The DNA of the CDR3 is TGTGCCAGCAGCTTAGCCTCGTGGGGGGGGGCCGATCAAGAGACCCAGTACTTC. Its translation is CASSLASWGGADQETQYF.

This clone showed up many times. The gene calls are TRBV4-2 and TRBJ1-4; the D gene is possibly TRBD1 (5 bases). Trimming stripped 0 bases from V and 5 bases from J, with 10 bases between. Germline V gene lookup returns CDR1 LGHNA and CDR2 YNFKEQ. The CDR3 has 15 residues. The CDR3 sequence is CASSQENRRNEKLFF. CDR3 sequence (DNA): TGTGCCAGCAGCCAAGAGAACAGGCGGAATGAAAAACTGTTTTTT.

This clone has a count of ten or more. CDR3 bases: TGTGCCAGCTCAATAAAACGGGAGCCTTACAATGAGCAGTTCTTC. Translation: CASSIKREPYNEQFF. V is TRBV27 and J is TRBJ2-1; D is possibly TRBD2 (6 bases). The V gene lost 8 bases and the J gene lost 4 bases, with 18 bases spanning the gap. Germline V gives CDR1 MNHEY, CDR2 SMNVEV (reference sequence). The CDR3 length is 15 residues.

This clone was detected many times. The chain recombines TRBV2 with TRBJ1-5; 9 nucleotides match TRBD1. The germline CDR1 and CDR2 sequences are SNHLY and FYNNEI. The CDR3 extends over 13 amino acids. Losses at the gene ends were 7 bases for V and 4 bases for J; bases not matched to a gene: 2. The CDR3 DNA reads as TGTGCCAGCAAGGGACAGGGAAATCAGCCCCAGCATTTT. Translation gives CASKGQGNQPQHF. Full variable domain (remainder filled in from reference TRBV2 and TRBJ1-5): EPEVTQTPSHQVTQMGQEVILRCVPISNHLYFYWYRQILGQKVEFLVSFYNNEISEKSEIFDDQFSVERPDGSNFTLKIRSTKLEDSAMYFCASKGQGNQPQHFGDGTRLSIL.